This T cell receptor beta chain was recovered during a study of blood T cell repertoires in COVID-19. Using immunoSEQ multiplex PCR, the repertoire was profiled, and TCRdb retains in-frame clones only, with some absent. The table includes over 150,000 clones, approximately 84% detected once. V lost 5 bases, J lost 5 bases, and 10 bases stayed unmatched. Germline values: CDR1 MNHNY, CDR2 SVGAGI (reference sequence). The CDR3 loop spans 16 amino acids. This chain connects TRBV6-6 to TRBJ2-3; 10 positions agree with TRBD2. The source material was peripheral blood. The TCR was taken from a woman aged 55-70 years with COVID-19, enrolled during active disease. In DNA, the CDR3 is TGTGCCAGCAGTCTTAAACTAGCGGGGCCGGGAGATACGCAGTATTTT. Translation: CASSLKLAGPGDTQYF.